One and the same sample provided the 32 T cell receptor beta chains below, sequenced in a study of blood T cell repertoires in COVID-19. The table came from immunoSEQ multiplex PCR; TCRdb's copy has only in-frame clones and leaves some out. This table holds about 100,000 clones, approximately 86% found once. The source material was peripheral blood. The receptors here all came from a man in his 60s with acute or convalescent COVID-19.

The chain employs TRBV3-1 (or the pseudogene TRBV3-2) and TRBJ2-1; D is unresolved. V was trimmed by 2 bases and J by 5 bases, leaving 10 bases between them. The germline CDR1 and CDR2 sequences are LGHDT and YNNKEL (reference sequence). CDR3 length equals 14 residues. This chain's CDR3 is CASSQNPDNNEQFF. The CDR3 region has the DNA TGTGCCAGCAGCCAAAATCCAGATAACAATGAGCAGTTCTTC.

This chain joins TRBV9 and TRBJ1-4; D unresolved. The CDR3 is made up of 14 amino acids. Germline CDR1 reads SGDLS; CDR2 reads YYNGEE. Trimming shortened V by 1 base and J by 8 bases, and 12 bases separated the two germline ends. The CDR3 is CASSVNPEEEKLFF. The CDR3 coding sequence is TGTGCCAGCAGCGTAAACCCGGAGGAGGAAAAACTGTTTTTT. Looking up the rest from reference TRBV9 and TRBJ1-4 gives the full variable domain: DSGVTQTPKHLITATGQRVTLRCSPRSGDLSVYWYQQSLDQGLQFLIQYYNGEERAKGNILERFSAQQFPDLHSELNLSSLELGDSALYFCASSVNPEEEKLFFGSGTQLSVL.

The chain has TRBV4-1 and TRBJ1-1; a possible D gene is TRBD1 (6 bases). In germline, CDR1 is MGHRA, CDR2 YSYEKL. The CDR3 has 14 amino acids. V lost 0 bases, J lost 5 bases, and 10 bases lay in between. CDR3 amino acids: CASSQEGGMTEAFF. As DNA, the CDR3 is TGCGCCAGCAGCCAAGAAGGGGGTATGACTGAAGCTTTCTTT.

V and J are TRBV6-1 and TRBJ1-2; D gene uncertain. CDR1 and CDR2 from the germline V gene are MNHNS and SASEGT. The CDR3 length is 11 residues. Trimming removed 0 bases at V and 11 bases at J, with 7 bases between. The CDR3 region is CASSEALAYTF. For the CDR3, the DNA is TGTGCCAGCAGTGAAGCGCTGGCTTACACCTTC.

The chain employs TRBV6-4 and TRBJ1-1, with 10 bases that match TRBD1. V was pared by 2 bases and J by 0 bases, with 12 bases of the junction left unmatched. Germline loops: CDR1 MRHNA, CDR2 SNTAGT. This CDR3 spans 19 amino acids. This CDR3 is CASSDGPETGGILNTEAFF. The CDR3 bases are TGTGCCAGCAGTGACGGGCCGGAGACAGGGGGCATTTTGAACACTGAAGCTTTCTTT.

The V and J genes are TRBV18 and TRBJ2-1, with 13 bases matching TRBD2. V shed 3 bases and J 8 bases; nucleotides not matched to a gene: 13. Germline V gene data show CDR1 as KGHSH and CDR2 as LQKENI. There are 18 residues in the CDR3. The CDR3 protein is CASSPNMKLAGGNDEQFF. The CDR3 DNA is TGTGCCAGCTCACCTAACATGAAACTAGCGGGAGGGAACGATGAGCAGTTCTTC.

The V call is TRBV9, the J call TRBJ2-7; 8 nucleotides align to TRBD1. This CDR3 contains 15 residues. The V gene end was trimmed by 1 base and the J gene end by 0 bases; junction bases not matched to a gene: 3. Per the germline V gene, CDR1 is SGDLS and CDR2 is YYNGEE. CDR3 protein: CASSVSGGASYEQYF. CDR3 in DNA: TGTGCCAGCAGCGTATCAGGGGGCGCCTCCTACGAGCAGTACTTC.

The chain joins TRBV14 to TRBJ2-7, with D tentatively TRBD1 (5 bases). With 0 bases removed from V and 7 bases from J, the gap between germline ends came to 13 bases. This CDR3 contains 14 residues. Germline CDR1 SGHDN, CDR2 FVKESK. The CDR3 reads CASSQETGVSEQYF. The CDR3 region has the DNA TGTGCCAGCAGCCAAGAAACAGGTGTCTCGGAGCAGTACTTC.

The chain recombines TRBV7-8 with TRBJ2-5, with a tentative D call TRBD2 (6 bases). V was cut by 0 bases and J by 5 bases, with 19 bases left in between. Germline V gene lookup returns CDR1 SGHVS and CDR2 FQNEAQ. The CDR3 runs to 17 residues. The CDR3 coding sequence is TGTGCCAGCAGCTTAGCGCTCTTATACACTAGCTATGAGACCCAGTACTTC. Translated: CASSLALLYTSYETQYF.

This chain uses TRBV7-2 with TRBJ1-1; D is perhaps TRBD1 (5 bases). Trimming removed 2 bases from V and 3 bases from J, with 16 bases in between. The CDR3 has 16 residues. Germline V gene lookup returns CDR1 SGHTA and CDR2 FQGNSA. CDR3 coding DNA: TGTGCCAGCAGCTTAAATATGCAGGGTAGGGACACTGAAGCTTTCTTT. Its protein product is CASSLNMQGRDTEAFF.

A single count supports this clone. For the CDR3, the DNA is TGCGCCAGCAGCTTGGACGGACCGGGCGGGGAGGGCTACACCTTC. Protein sequence: CASSLDGPGGEGYTF. V and J are TRBV5-1 and TRBJ1-2; D is unresolved. The ends were cut back, 0 bases at V and 8 bases at J, with 17 bases in the middle. The CDR3 runs 15 residues. Germline V CDR1 and CDR2: SGHRS, YFSETQ. Full variable domain (rest looked up from reference TRBV5-1 and TRBJ1-2): KAGVTQTPRYLIKTRGQQVTLSCSPISGHRSVSWYQQTPGQGLQFLFEYFSETQRNKGNFPGRFSGRQFSNSRSEMNVSTLELGDSALYLCASSLDGPGGEGYTFGSGTRLTVV.

The V and J genes are TRBV27 and TRBJ2-3, with D perhaps TRBD1 (6 bases). This CDR3 comprises 19 residues. Germline CDR1 is MNHEY and CDR2 is SMNVEV (reference sequence). V lost 4 bases and J 0 bases, leaving 23 bases between the germline ends. This CDR3 is CASSSSIPGTPYSTDTQYF. CDR3 bases: TGTGCCAGCAGTTCCTCAATCCCCGGGACACCTTATAGCACAGATACGCAGTATTTT.

The chain combines TRBV6-2 or TRBV6-3 with TRBJ1-2; no clear D. V was pared by 3 bases and J by 5 bases, with 10 bases between. Germline-derived CDR1 and CDR2 are MNHEY and SVGEGT. The CDR3 contains 13 residues. Written as DNA, the CDR3 is TGTGCCAGCAGTTATCAGGCCCAATATGGCTACACCTTC. Translation: CASSYQAQYGYTF.

The V call is TRBV19, the J call TRBJ1-6, with D hard to call. Germline-derived CDR1 and CDR2 are LNHDA and SQIVND (reference sequence). V was shortened by 9 bases and J by 8 bases, with 14 bases between the two germline ends. CDR3 length equals 13 residues. The CDR3 reads CASSLLLDSPLHF. CDR3 nucleotides: TGTGCCAGCTCTTTACTTTTGGATTCACCCCTCCACTTT.

This chain joins TRBV6-5 and TRBJ1-5, with 8 positions matching TRBD1. CDR3 length: 14 residues. CDR1 MNHEY and CDR2 SVGAGI come from the germline V gene. With 4 bases clipped from V and 7 bases from J, the junction kept 6 bases outside the gene matches. The CDR3 sequence is CASSLDRVDQPQHF. The DNA for the CDR3 is TGTGCCAGCAGTTTGGACAGGGTAGACCAGCCCCAGCATTTT.

The CDR3 loop reads CASSRVTASGGVETQYF. The CDR3 region has the DNA TGTGCCAGCAGCCGGGTGACGGCTAGCGGGGGAGTGGAGACCCAGTACTTC. The V gene is TRBV3-1 (or the pseudogene TRBV3-2), the J gene TRBJ2-5, with 10 bases that match TRBD2. V dropped 4 bases and J dropped 5; count of bases not matched to a gene: 13. The CDR3 is 17 amino acids. Looked up from germline, CDR1 is LGHDT and CDR2 is YNNKEL (reference sequence).

As DNA, the CDR3 is TGTGCCAGTAGTAACCCACTAGCGGGAGAAGGGGGTGAGCAGTTCTTC. Protein product: CASSNPLAGEGGEQFF. The genes are TRBV19 and TRBJ2-1; 11 nucleotides agree with TRBD2. CDR1 is LNHDA and CDR2 is SQIVND in the germline V gene (reference sequence). V was clipped by 4 bases and J by 9 bases; unmatched bases: 11. The CDR3 consists of 16 residues.

In DNA form, the CDR3 reads TGTGCCAGCAGCTTAGCGGTTGGACAGAACTACAATGAGCAGTTCTTC. This sequence encodes CASSLAVGQNYNEQFF. The chain combines TRBV7-2 with TRBJ2-1; D is possibly TRBD1 (6 bases). CDR1 is SGHTA and CDR2 is FQGNSA in the germline V gene. With 0 bases removed from V and 3 bases from J, the gap between germline ends came to 12 bases. This CDR3 has 16 residues. Based on the CDR3 plus reference TRBV7-2 and TRBJ2-1, the full variable domain is GAGVSQSPSNKVTEKGKDVELRCDPISGHTALYWYRQSLGQGLEFLIYFQGNSAPDKSGLPSDRFSAERTGGSVSTLTIQRTQQEDSAVYLCASSLAVGQNYNEQFFGPGTRLTVL.

V gene TRBV4-3 combines with J gene TRBJ2-2; TRBD2 is a possible D gene (5 bases). Germline V gene sequence: CDR1 LGHNA, CDR2 YSLEER. The V and J ends lost 0 bases and 4 bases respectively, with 21 bases between them. This CDR3 has 19 amino acids. CDR3 DNA: TGCGCCAGCAGCCAAGATCGGTCATGGGAGCTTTGGGGCACCGGGGAGCTGTTTTTT. It translates to CASSQDRSWELWGTGELFF.

In its sample, this clone was seen a few times. V is TRBV6-5 and J is TRBJ2-3; 7 bases align to TRBD2. Looked up from germline, CDR1 is MNHEY and CDR2 is SVGAGI. V dropped 6 bases and J dropped 3; count of bases not matched to a gene: 9. This CDR3 is 15 amino acids long. The chain's CDR3 is CASREGGGYTDTQYF. Here the CDR3 DNA reads TGTGCCAGCAGGGAGGGCGGGGGTTATACAGATACGCAGTATTTT.

CDR3 protein: CASSENLRYNEQFF. The CDR3 nucleotides are TGTGCCAGCAGTGAAAACCTGCGGTACAATGAGCAGTTCTTC. The chain links TRBV6-1 to TRBJ2-1, with D unresolved. Between the trimmed V and J ends, which lost 2 bases and 4 bases, there was a span of 9 bases. The CDR3 has 14 amino acids. Germline-derived CDR1 and CDR2 are MNHNS and SASEGT.

The chain has TRBV9 and TRBJ2-1; possible D gene TRBD1, 5 bases. Germline CDR1 SGDLS, CDR2 YYNGEE. This CDR3 is 16 amino acids long. V lost 0 bases and J lost 0, with 10 bases in between. DNA for the CDR3: TGTGCCAGCAGCGTAGACAGGTCTCGCTCCTACAATGAGCAGTTCTTC. Its translation is CASSVDRSRSYNEQFF. The full variable domain, rest sourced from reference TRBV9 and TRBJ2-1, is DSGVTQTPKHLITATGQRVTLRCSPRSGDLSVYWYQQSLDQGLQFLIQYYNGEERAKGNILERFSAQQFPDLHSELNLSSLELGDSALYFCASSVDRSRSYNEQFFGPGTRLTVL.

The chain has TRBV7-9 and TRBJ1-5; 11 bases align to TRBD1. The germline CDR1 and CDR2 sequences are SEHNR and FQNEAQ (reference sequence). CDR3 length: 15 amino acids. Trimming at V came to 5 bases and at J to 6 bases, leaving 6 bases not matched to a gene. CDR3 DNA: TGTGCCAGCAGCGGTCCCGGGACAGGGGGTCAGCCCCAGCATTTT. Amino acids: CASSGPGTGGQPQHF. The full variable domain, its missing parts supplied by reference TRBV7-9 and TRBJ1-5, is DTGVSQNPRHKITKRGQNVTFRCDPISEHNRLYWYRQTLGQGPEFLTYFQNEAQLEKSRLLSDRFSAERPKGSFSTLEIQRTEQGDSAMYLCASSGPGTGGQPQHFGDGTRLSIL.

V usage is TRBV21-1 and J usage is TRBJ1-4. TRBV21-1 is a documented pseudogene. CDR3 length equals 18 residues. CDR3 amino acids: CAARLKAGGGDPGEKLFF. The DNA of the CDR3 is TGTGCCGCCCGATTAAAGGCGGGGGGCGGCGACCCCGGCGAAAAACTGTTTTTT.

The chain uses TRBV6-1 and TRBJ2-1; D gene unclear. Germline lookup yields CDR1 MNHNS and CDR2 SASEGT. The V end was cut by 0 bases, the J end by 3 bases, with 12 bases between. The CDR3 consists of 16 residues. CDR3 loop: CASSEAGRGYYNEQFF. In DNA, the CDR3 is TGTGCCAGCAGTGAAGCGGGTCGCGGCTACTACAATGAGCAGTTCTTC.

The CDR3 region is CASSLYGQVYMNTEAFF. The CDR3 DNA is TGCGCCAGCAGCTTGTACGGACAGGTGTACATGAACACTGAAGCTTTCTTT. This chain joins TRBV5-1 and TRBJ1-1; 7 bases are shared with TRBD1. CDR1 is SGHRS and CDR2 is YFSETQ in the germline V gene. The CDR3 runs to 17 residues. J gave up 0 bases and V 1 base, and 9 bases lay outside the gene matches.

The V gene is TRBV5-1, the J gene TRBJ2-5; D may be TRBD2 (5 bases). From germline, CDR1 is SGHRS and CDR2 YFSETQ. This CDR3 region has 15 residues. V shed 0 bases and J shed 2 bases, with 11 bases lying between them. As DNA, the CDR3 is TGCGCCAGCAGCTTGGGGGTAGCGAGACAAGAGACCCAGTACTTC. Amino acids: CASSLGVARQETQYF.

A few counts support this clone. This chain uses TRBV7-9 with TRBJ2-7; TRBD2 matches at 9 bases. Per the germline V gene, CDR1 is SEHNR and CDR2 is FQNEAQ (reference sequence). Trimming took 4 bases from V and 0 from J; bases not matched to a gene: 13. The CDR3 is 18 residues long. CDR3 sequence (DNA): TGTGCCAGCAGCTCCATCTTCGGTCTTAGCGGGAGCTCCTACGAGCAGTACTTC. Translation: CASSSIFGLSGSSYEQYF.

The table lists this clone with a few counts. The chain couples TRBV12-5 to TRBJ2-4, with TRBD2 matching over 13 bases. This CDR3 region has 19 residues. The J segment lost 1 base and the V segment lost 3 bases, leaving 9 bases of the junction unmatched. Looked up from germline, CDR1 is LGHNT and CDR2 is FRNRAP. In DNA, the CDR3 is TGTGCTAGTGGTTTCTCGACCCAGACTAGCGGGAGGGCCAAAAACATTCAGTACTTC. Translating gives CASGFSTQTSGRAKNIQYF.

The chain employs TRBV30 and TRBJ1-5; D unclear. Per the germline V gene, CDR1 is GTSNPN and CDR2 is SVGIG (reference sequence). The length of the CDR3 is 15 residues. Trimming removed 0 bases from V and 4 bases from J, with 13 bases in between. Here the CDR3 reads CAWSVPGTQNQPQHF. The CDR3 DNA is TGTGCCTGGAGTGTACCAGGCACTCAAAATCAGCCCCAGCATTTT.

This rearrangement joins TRBV9 to TRBJ2-1; TRBD2 agrees at 9 bases. The CDR3 has 12 amino acids. Germline V CDR1 and CDR2: SGDLS, YYNGEE. V was pared by 4 bases and J by 7 bases, with 0 bases of the junction left unmatched. CDR3 DNA sequence: TGTGCCAGCAGCCTAGCGGGGAATGAGCAGTTCTTC. Translation: CASSLAGNEQFF. The full variable domain, its missing parts supplied by reference TRBV9 and TRBJ2-1, is DSGVTQTPKHLITATGQRVTLRCSPRSGDLSVYWYQQSLDQGLQFLIQYYNGEERAKGNILERFSAQQFPDLHSELNLSSLELGDSALYFCASSLAGNEQFFGPGTRLTVL.

The V and J genes are TRBV6-5 and TRBJ2-7, with D perhaps TRBD1 (6 bases). Trimming took off 2 bases at V and 2 bases at J, with 16 bases between the two ends. The germline gives CDR1 MNHEY, CDR2 SVGAGI. CDR3 length equals 16 residues. CDR3 sequence: CASSYVHLGTPYEQYF. CDR3 coding DNA: TGTGCCAGCAGTTACGTTCATTTGGGGACACCCTACGAGCAGTACTTC.